This entry features one TCR beta chain sequence. Its antigen remains unknown. In germline, CDR1 is MNHEY, CDR2 SMNVEV (reference sequence). V shed 6 bases and J shed 7 bases, with 9 bases lying between them. The CDR3 has 12 amino acids. This sample stems from a study of cytomegalovirus exposure and HLA in healthy donors. Study-level findings and limits: A later analysis linked a missense DCLRE1C variant to TCR beta V- and J-gene trimming. A later analysis reportedly found fewer N-insertions in an Asian-associated ancestry cluster than the approximately 700-donor mean.

Healthy bone marrow donors supplied every sample. Primers included in the PCR were 60 Vbeta and 13 Jbeta primers. In the original analysis: In a later analysis, some 11 million of tens of millions of unique beta chains occurred in at least two donors. Generated by immunoSEQ multiplex PCR, the TCRdb table keeps only in-frame clones and is missing some. The V and J calls and clone size are taken from that table; D and trimming were inferred from the DNA. The sample yields about 130,000 clones, about two thirds seen once. This chain connects TRBV27 to TRBJ2-2; D not certain. Input material: PBMCs. The TCR originated in a woman aged 55-69 years in good health and CMV-seropositive. The CDR3 loop is CASSPRVGELFF. In DNA form, the CDR3 reads TGTGCCAGCAGCCCTCGGGTCGGGGAGCTGTTTTTT.